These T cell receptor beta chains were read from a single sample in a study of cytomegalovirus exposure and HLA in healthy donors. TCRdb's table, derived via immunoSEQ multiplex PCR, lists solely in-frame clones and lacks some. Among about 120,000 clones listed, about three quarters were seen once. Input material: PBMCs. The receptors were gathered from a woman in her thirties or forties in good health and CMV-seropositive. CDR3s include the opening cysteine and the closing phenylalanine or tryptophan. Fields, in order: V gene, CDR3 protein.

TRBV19,CASSIKSGHSNQPQHF
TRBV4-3,CASSQDPGGSYNSPLHF
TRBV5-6,CASSILAAGGYEQYF
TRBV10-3,CAITSTSGANNEQFF
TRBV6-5,CASSPVGGGNQPQHF
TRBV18,CASSPDRNAEAFF
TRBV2,CASSGIRGTNTGGLFF
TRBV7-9,CASSPGDRESSPLHF
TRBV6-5,CASKNRETQYF
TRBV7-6,CASSLEGGAGSGNTEAFF
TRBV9,CASSPLAFETQYF
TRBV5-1,CASSLGGWDPTGLADTQYF
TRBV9,CASGDSPYEQYF
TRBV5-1,CASSLGLAGRNQPQHF
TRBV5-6,CASSRRDTPTYEQYF
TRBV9,CASSETGTGLHEQYF
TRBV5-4,CASIQDRVDYGYTF
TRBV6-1,CASREEGANSPLHF
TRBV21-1,CASSYSRTSGGTSYEQYF
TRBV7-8,CASSLGRQGNTEAFF
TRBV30,CAWSVTFGGTAFNGYTF
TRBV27,CASSTGPPNEQFF
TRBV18,CASSPPGSYEQYF
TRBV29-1,CSAVQWAETQYF
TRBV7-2,CASSLEPSTDTQYF
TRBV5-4,CASSRTSVNTGELFF
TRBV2,CASSRDRGRETQYF
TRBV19,CASSWGGRSTEAFF
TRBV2,CASSRRAGQETQYF
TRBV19,CASSQGVGTTEAFF
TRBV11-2,CASSPGTNTDTQYF